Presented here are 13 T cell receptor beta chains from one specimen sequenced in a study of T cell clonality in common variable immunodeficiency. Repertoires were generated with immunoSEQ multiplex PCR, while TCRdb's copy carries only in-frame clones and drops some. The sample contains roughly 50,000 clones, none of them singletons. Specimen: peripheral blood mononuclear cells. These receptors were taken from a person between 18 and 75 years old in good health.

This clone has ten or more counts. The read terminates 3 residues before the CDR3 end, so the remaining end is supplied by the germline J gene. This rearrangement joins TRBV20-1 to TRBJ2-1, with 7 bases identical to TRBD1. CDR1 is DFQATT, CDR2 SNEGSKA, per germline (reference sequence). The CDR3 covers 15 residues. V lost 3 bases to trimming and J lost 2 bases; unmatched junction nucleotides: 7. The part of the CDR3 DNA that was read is TGCAGTGCTAGTGACTACAGGGGAACCTACAATGAG. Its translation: CSASDYRGTYNE. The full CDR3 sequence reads CSASDYRGTYNEQFF.

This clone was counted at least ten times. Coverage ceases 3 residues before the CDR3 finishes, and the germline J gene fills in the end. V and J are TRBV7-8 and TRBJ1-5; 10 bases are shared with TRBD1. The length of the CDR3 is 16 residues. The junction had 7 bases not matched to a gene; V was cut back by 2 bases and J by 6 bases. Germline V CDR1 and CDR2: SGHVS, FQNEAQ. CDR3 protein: CASSLRDRGLTQPQHF. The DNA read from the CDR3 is TGTGCCAGCAGCTTAAGGGACAGGGGATTAACTCAGCCC. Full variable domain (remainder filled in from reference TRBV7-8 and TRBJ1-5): GAGVSQSPRYKVAKRGQDVALRCDPISGHVSLFWYQQALGQGPEFLTYFQNEAQLDKSGLPSDRFFAERPEGSVSTLKIQRTQQEDSAVYLCASSLRDRGLTQPQHFGDGTRLSIL.

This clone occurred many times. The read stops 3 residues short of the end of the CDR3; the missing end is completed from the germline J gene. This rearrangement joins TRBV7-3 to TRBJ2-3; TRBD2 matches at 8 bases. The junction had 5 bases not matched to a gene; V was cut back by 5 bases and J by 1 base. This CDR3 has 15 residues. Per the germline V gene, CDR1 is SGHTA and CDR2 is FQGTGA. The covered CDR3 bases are TGTGCCAGCAGCGGGCTAGCGGGCCGCACAGATACG. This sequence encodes CASSGLAGRTDT. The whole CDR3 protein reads CASSGLAGRTDTQYF. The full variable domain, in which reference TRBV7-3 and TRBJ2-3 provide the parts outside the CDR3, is GAGVSQTPSNKVTEKGKYVELRCDPISGHTALYWYRQSLGQGPEFLIYFQGTGAADDSGLPNDRFFAVRPEGSVSTLKIQRTERGDSAVYLCASSGLAGRTDTQYFGPGTRLTVL.

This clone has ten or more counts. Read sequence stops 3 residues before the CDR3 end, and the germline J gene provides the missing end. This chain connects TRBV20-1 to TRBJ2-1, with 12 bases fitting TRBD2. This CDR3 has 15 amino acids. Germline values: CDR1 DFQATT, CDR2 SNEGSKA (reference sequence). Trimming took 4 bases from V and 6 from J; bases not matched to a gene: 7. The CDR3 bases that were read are TGCAGTGCTACTCCCGGACTAGCGGGAACCAATGAG. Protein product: CSATPGLAGTNE. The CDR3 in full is CSATPGLAGTNEQFF.

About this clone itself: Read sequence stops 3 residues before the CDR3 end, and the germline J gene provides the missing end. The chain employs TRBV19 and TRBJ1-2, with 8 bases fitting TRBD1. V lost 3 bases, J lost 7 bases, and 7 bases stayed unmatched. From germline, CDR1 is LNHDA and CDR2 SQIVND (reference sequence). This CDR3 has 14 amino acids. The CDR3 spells CASSMDRAVGGYTF. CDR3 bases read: TGTGCCAGTAGTATGGACAGGGCGGTGGGTGGC.

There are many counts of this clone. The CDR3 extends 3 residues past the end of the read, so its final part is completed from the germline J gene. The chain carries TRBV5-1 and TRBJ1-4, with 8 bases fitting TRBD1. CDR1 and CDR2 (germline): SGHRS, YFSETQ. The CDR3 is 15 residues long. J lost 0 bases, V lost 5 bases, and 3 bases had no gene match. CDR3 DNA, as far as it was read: TGCGCCAGCAGAACAGGGGGTACAACTAATGAAAAA. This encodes CASRTGGTTNEK. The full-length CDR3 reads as CASRTGGTTNEKLFF.

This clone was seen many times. The CDR3 protein is CAISEGDSGRETQYF. The sequenced part of the CDR3 DNA is TGTGCCATCAGTGAGGGTGATAGCGGGAGGGAGACG. This chain uses TRBV10-3 with TRBJ2-3; 11 bases match TRBD2. Coverage ceases 3 residues before the CDR3 finishes, and the germline J gene fills in the end. The length of the CDR3 is 15 residues. Germline CDR1 is ENHRY and CDR2 is SYGVKD.

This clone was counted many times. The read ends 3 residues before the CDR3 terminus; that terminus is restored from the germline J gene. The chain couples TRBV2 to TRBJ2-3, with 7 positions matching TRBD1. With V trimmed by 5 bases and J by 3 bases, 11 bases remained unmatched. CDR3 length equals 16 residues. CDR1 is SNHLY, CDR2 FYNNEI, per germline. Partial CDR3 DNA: TGTGCCAGCAGTAAAACAGGGGCCCAGGGGACAGATACG. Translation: CASSKTGAQGTDT. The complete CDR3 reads CASSKTGAQGTDTQYF. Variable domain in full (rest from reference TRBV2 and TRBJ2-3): EPEVTQTPSHQVTQMGQEVILRCVPISNHLYFYWYRQILGQKVEFLVSFYNNEISEKSEIFDDQFSVERPDGSNFTLKIRSTKLEDSAMYFCASSKTGAQGTDTQYFGPGTRLTVL.

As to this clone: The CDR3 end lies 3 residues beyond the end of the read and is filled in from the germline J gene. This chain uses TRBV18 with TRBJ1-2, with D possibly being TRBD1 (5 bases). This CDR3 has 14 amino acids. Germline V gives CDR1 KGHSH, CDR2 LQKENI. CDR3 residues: CASSPERDYNDYTF. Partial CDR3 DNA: TGTGCCAGCTCACCAGAGCGGGACTACAATGAC.

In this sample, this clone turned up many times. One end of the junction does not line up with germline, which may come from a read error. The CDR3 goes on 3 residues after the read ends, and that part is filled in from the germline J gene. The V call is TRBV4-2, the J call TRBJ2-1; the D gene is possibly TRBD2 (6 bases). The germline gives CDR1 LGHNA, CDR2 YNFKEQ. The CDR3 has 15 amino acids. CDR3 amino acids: CASSRLRGTLNEQFF. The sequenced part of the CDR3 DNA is TGCGCCAGCAGCCGACTTCGTGGGACTCTAAATGAG.

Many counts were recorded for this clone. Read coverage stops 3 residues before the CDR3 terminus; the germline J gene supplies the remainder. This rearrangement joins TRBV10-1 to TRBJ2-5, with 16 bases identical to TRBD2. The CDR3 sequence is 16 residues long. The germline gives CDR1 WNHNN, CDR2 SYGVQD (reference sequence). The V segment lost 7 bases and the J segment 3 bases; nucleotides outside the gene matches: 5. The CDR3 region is CASTLGLAGGKETQYF. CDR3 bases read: TGCGCCAGCACTCTGGGACTAGCGGGAGGGAAAGAGACC.

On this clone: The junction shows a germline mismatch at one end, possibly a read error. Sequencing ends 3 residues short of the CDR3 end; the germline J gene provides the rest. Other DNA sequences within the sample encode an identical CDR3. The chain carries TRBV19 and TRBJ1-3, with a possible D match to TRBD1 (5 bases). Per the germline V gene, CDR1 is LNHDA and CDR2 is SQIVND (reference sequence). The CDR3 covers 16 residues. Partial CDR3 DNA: TGTGCCACATCGTCGGTTTCGGACACCTCTGGAAACACT. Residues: CATSSVSDTSGNT. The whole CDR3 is CATSSVSDTSGNTIYF.

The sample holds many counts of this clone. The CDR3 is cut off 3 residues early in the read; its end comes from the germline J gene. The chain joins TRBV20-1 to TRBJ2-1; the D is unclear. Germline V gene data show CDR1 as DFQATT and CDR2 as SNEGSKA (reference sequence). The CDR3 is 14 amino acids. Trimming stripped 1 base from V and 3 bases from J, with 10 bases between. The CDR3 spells CSARVGQYYNEQFF. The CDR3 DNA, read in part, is TGCAGTGCTAGAGTAGGGCAGTACTACAATGAG.